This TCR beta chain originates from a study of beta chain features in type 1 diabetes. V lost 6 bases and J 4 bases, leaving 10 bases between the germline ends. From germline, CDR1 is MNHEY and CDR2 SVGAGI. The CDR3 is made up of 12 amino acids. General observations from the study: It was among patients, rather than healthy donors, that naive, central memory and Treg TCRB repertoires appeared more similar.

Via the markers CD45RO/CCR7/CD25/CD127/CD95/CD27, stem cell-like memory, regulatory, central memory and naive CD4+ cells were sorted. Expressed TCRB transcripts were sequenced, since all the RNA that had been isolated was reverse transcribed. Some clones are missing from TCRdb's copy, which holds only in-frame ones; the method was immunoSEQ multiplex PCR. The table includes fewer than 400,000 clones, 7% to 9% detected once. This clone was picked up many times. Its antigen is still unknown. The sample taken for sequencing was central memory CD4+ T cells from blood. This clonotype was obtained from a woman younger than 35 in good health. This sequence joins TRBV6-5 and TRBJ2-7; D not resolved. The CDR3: CASRTGDYEQYF. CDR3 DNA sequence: TGTGCCAGCAGAACCGGTGATTACGAGCAGTACTTC.